What follows are 9 T cell receptor beta chains derived from one specimen sequenced in a study of memory CD4+ T cells and cytomegalovirus serostatus (dated by TCRdb to about 2019). Library method: the immunoSEQ multiplex PCR assay. The table comes from immuneACCESS by way of TCRdb, which keeps in-frame sequences with V and J called. Part of the clones is missing from these tables; in studies checked, under half for an unresolved V gene and the rest for unknown reasons. A total of tens of thousands of clones appear in this sample, 75% to 85% of them only once. The top ten hold approximately 0.8% of the sample. Single viable CD3+CD4+CD8-CD45RO+ cells were sorted as memory CD4+ T cells on a FACSAria II. Input material: memory CD4+ T cells from blood. The receptor set was obtained from an adult in good health and CMV-seronegative.

The rearrangement joins TRBV5-1 to TRBJ2-5, with a weak D call TRBD2 (6 bases). The CDR3 runs 14 residues. From germline, CDR1 is SGHRS and CDR2 YFSETQ. Trimming stripped 7 bases from V and 4 bases from J, with 17 bases between. The CDR3 region is CASAEAFGGETQYF. The CDR3 region has the DNA TGCGCCAGCGCCGAGGCCTTCGGGGGAGAGACCCAGTACTTC.

The table lists this clone with a few counts. The chain links TRBV2 to TRBJ2-4, with 9 bases that match TRBD1. The V gene end was trimmed by 3 bases and the J gene end by 2 bases; junction bases not matched to a gene: 5. The CDR3 totals 16 residues. Germline V gives CDR1 SNHLY, CDR2 FYNNEI. The CDR3 DNA is TGTGCCAGCAGTGATTGGGGACAGGGAACCAAAAACATTCAGTACTTC. Its protein is CASSDWGQGTKNIQYF.

This clone has a handful of counts. J is TRBJ2-7 and V is TRBV19, with D maybe TRBD2 (5 bases). This CDR3 is built from 15 residues. V shed 9 bases and J shed 6 bases, with 24 bases lying between them. The germline CDR1 and CDR2 sequences are LNHDA and SQIVND (reference sequence). The CDR3 DNA reads as TGTGCCAGCGCGCCGGGAAGTCTTTTTCCCTTCGAGCAGTACTTC. This gives the protein CASAPGSLFPFEQYF.

J is TRBJ2-7 and V is TRBV6-6; unclear D gene. From germline, CDR1 is MNHNY and CDR2 SVGAGI (reference sequence). The V gene lost 0 bases and the J gene lost 3 bases, with 9 bases spanning the gap. The CDR3 contains 14 residues. CDR3 sequence reads: CASSYSSGNYEQYF. CDR3 in DNA: TGTGCCAGCAGTTACTCTTCTGGGAACTACGAGCAGTACTTC.

The chain recombines TRBV5-1 with TRBJ2-1; tentatively, D is TRBD1 (5 bases). V was shortened by 0 bases and J by 9 bases, with 16 bases between the two germline ends. Germline CDR1 is SGHRS and CDR2 is YFSETQ. CDR3 length equals 15 residues. Here the CDR3 reads CASSLGVAGIGEQFF. The CDR3 DNA reads TGCGCCAGCAGCTTGGGCGTAGCAGGGATAGGTGAGCAGTTCTTC.

V gene TRBV9 combines with J gene TRBJ2-6; D is tentatively TRBD1 or TRBD2 (5 bases each). Trimming took off 1 base at V and 0 bases at J, with 11 bases between the two ends. Germline CDR1 SGDLS, CDR2 YYNGEE. The CDR3 contains 17 residues. The CDR3 protein is CASSVSGLDSGANVLTF. The DNA of the CDR3 is TGTGCCAGCAGCGTATCGGGGCTTGACTCTGGGGCCAACGTCCTGACTTTC.

J is TRBJ1-1 and V is TRBV29-1; maybe TRBD1 (5 bases). CDR1 and CDR2 from the germline V gene are SQVTM and ANQGSEA. This CDR3 comprises 16 residues. V gave up 5 bases and J gave up 0 bases, with 19 bases separating them. The chain's CDR3 is CSVYPRNRDLNTEAFF. CDR3 nucleotide sequence: TGCAGCGTTTATCCTCGGAACCGGGACCTGAACACTGAAGCTTTCTTT.

The chain has TRBV2 and TRBJ2-3; TRBD2 agrees at 12 bases. CDR1 is SNHLY and CDR2 is FYNNEI in the germline V gene. Trimming at V came to 8 bases and at J to 3 bases, leaving 9 bases not matched to a gene. The CDR3 loop spans 16 amino acids. The CDR3 DNA reads TGTGCCAGCGGAAGACTGACTAGCGGGGGAACAGATACGCAGTATTTT. It encodes CASGRLTSGGTDTQYF.

The J gene is TRBJ1-5, the V gene TRBV7-2, with TRBD1 matching over 7 bases. CDR1 is SGHTA and CDR2 is FQGNSA in the germline V gene. After removal of 5 bases from V and 6 bases from J, the junction contained 4 bases not matched to a gene. The CDR3 sequence is 13 residues long. The CDR3 loop is CASSLGQVQPQHF. The CDR3 nucleotides are TGTGCCAGCAGCCTCGGACAGGTTCAGCCCCAGCATTTT.